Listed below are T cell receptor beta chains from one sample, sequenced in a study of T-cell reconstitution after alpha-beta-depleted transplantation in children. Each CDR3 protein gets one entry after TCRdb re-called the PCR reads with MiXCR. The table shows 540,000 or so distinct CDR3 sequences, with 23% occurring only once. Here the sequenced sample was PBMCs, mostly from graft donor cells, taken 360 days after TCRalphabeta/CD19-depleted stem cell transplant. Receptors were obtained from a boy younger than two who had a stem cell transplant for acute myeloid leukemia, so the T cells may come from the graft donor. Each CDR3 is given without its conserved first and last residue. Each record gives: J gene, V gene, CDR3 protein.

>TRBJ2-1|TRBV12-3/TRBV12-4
ASRPSAANEQF
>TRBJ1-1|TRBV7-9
ASSLLLLGMNTEAF
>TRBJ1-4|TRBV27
ASSSGAGVEKLF
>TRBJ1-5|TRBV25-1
ASSESSVNQPQH
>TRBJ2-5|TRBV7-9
ASSLALVGQGQETQY
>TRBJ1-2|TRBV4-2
ASSQRGGRAYGYT
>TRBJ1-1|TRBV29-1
SVPGREKAEAF
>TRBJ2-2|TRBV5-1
ASSQWPSGTENTGELF
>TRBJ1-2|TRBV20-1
SARDFARASGYGYT
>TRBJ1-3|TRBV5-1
ASSLEGTPNSGNTIY
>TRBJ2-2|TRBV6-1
ASSPEGEGENTGELF
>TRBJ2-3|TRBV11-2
ASSLVQWGRTDTQY
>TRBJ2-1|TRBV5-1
ASSLDVGGSPNEQF
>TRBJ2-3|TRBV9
ASSVSFTDTQY
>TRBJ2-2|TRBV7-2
ASSLGGGANTGELF
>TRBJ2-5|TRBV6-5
ASSYSPLTGLGETQY
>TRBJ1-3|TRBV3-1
ASSRPQSGNTIY
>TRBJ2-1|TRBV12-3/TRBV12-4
ASLAGSYNEQF
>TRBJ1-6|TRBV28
ASSSLIPKGIDSPLH
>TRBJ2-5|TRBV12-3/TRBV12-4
ASSFLLAKETQY
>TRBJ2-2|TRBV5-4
ASSLAAVRTGELF
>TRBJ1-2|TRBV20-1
SANRGDGYT
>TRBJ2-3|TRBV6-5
ASSYARGALSTDTQY
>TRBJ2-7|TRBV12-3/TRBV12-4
ASSSGDRVPYEQY
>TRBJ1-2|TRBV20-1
SALGGRDGYT
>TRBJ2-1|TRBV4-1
ASSQVYRGVNEQF
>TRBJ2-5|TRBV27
ASRHNWAVQETQY
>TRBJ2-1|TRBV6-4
ASSPRLAGSYNEQF
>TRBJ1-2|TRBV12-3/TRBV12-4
ASSFREGNYGYT
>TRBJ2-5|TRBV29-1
SVVEVPETQY
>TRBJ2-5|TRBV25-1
ASSDPSDLEEEETQY
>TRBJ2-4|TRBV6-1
ASTDGAKNIQY
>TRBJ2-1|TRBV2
ASSKGQGYNEQF
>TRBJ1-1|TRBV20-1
SASMGIGVVNTEAF
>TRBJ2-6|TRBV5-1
ASSPFSVSGANVLT
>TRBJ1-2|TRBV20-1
SARLNGTGNGYT
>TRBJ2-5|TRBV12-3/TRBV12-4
ASRPGSGETQY
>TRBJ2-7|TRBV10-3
AISESFGLPSAYEQY
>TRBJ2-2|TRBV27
ASSFKGWNTGELF
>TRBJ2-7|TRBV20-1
SARWGQGNQY
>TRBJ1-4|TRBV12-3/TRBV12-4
ASSTIRDSREKLF
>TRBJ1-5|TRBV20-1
SAPRARNQPQH
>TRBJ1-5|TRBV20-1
SASSLGGSGNQPQH
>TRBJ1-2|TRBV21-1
ASSKVCNLYGYT
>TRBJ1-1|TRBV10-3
AISKQGDTEAF
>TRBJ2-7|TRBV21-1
ASSNGVQHYEQY
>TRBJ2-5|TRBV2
ASKTTRETQY
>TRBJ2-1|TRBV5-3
ARSLGNEQF
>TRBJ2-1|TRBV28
ASSLGLAGSYEQF
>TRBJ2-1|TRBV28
ASSSGGSGAEQF
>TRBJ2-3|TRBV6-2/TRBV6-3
ASSSPGPDTQY
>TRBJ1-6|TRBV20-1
SARDRETVPGGALH
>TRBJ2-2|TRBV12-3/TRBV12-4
ASRGQAGELF
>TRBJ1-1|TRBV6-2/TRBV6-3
ASSLPRGVDTEAF
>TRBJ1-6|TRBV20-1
SAMATYNSPLH
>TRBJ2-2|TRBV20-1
SARDVGGDTGELF